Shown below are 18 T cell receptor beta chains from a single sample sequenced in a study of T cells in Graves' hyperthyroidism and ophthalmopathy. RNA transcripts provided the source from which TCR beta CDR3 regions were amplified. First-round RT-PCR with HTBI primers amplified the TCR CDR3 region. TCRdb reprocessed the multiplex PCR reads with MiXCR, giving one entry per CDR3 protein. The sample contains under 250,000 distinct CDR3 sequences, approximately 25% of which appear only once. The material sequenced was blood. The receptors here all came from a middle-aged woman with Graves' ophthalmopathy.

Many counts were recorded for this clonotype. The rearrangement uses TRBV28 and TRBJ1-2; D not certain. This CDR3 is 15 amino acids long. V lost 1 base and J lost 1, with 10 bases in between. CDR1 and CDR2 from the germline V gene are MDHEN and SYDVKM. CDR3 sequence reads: CASSLSLGYNYGYTF. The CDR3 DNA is TGTGCCAGCAGTTTATCCCTGGGATATAACTATGGCTACACCTTC.

The CDR3 sequence: CAISEPGLGTQYF. CDR3 bases: TGTGCCATCAGTGAACCGGGATTGGGGACCCAGTACTTC. V and J are TRBV10-3 and TRBJ2-5; tentatively, D is TRBD2 (5 bases). Germline values: CDR1 ENHRY, CDR2 SYGVKD. V dropped 3 bases and J dropped 7 bases, with 12 bases sitting between them. This CDR3 is 13 amino acids long.

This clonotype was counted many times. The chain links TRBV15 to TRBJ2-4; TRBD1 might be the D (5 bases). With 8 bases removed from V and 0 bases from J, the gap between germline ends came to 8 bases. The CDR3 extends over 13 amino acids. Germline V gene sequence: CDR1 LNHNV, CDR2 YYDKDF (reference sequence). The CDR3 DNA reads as TGTGCCACCTCGACAGTAGCCAAAAACATTCAGTACTTC. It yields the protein CATSTVAKNIQYF.

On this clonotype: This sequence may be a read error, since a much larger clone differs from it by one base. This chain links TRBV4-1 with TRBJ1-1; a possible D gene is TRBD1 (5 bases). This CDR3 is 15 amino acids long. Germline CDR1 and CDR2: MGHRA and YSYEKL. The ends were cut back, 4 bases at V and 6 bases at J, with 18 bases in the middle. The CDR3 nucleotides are TGCGCCAGCAGCCCCCCGGCCGTAGGGGATTCTGAAGCTTTCTTT. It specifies CASSPPAVGDSEAFF.

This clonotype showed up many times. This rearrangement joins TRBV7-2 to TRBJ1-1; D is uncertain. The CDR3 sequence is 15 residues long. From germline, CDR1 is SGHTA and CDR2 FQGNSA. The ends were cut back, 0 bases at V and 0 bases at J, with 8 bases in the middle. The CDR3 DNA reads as TGTGCCAGCAGCTTAGCGCTAGGGCTGAACACTGAAGCTTTCTTT. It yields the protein CASSLALGLNTEAFF.

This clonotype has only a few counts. The CDR3 nucleotides read TGCGCCAGCAGCAGTGGCGGGACGAACACCGGGGAGCTGTTTTTT. It yields the protein CASSSGGTNTGELFF. The chain carries TRBV4-1 and TRBJ2-2; the D gene is possibly TRBD2 (6 bases). CDR3 length: 15 residues. Looked up from germline, CDR1 is MGHRA and CDR2 is YSYEKL. V gave up 5 bases and J gave up 0 bases, with 10 bases separating them.

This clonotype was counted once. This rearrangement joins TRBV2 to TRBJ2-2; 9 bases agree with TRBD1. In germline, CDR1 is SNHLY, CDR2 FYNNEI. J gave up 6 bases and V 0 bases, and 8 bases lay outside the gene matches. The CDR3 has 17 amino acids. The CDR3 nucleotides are TGTGCCAGCAGTGAAGCTAGGGGACAGGGTAGAGCCGGGGAGCTGTTTTTT. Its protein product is CASSEARGQGRAGELFF.

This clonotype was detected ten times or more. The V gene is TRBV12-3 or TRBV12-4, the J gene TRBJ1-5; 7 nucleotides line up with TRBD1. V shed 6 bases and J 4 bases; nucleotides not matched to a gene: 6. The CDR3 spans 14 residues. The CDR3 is CASSGGQPNQPQHF. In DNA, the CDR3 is TGTGCCAGCAGCGGGGGACAGCCAAATCAGCCCCAGCATTTT.

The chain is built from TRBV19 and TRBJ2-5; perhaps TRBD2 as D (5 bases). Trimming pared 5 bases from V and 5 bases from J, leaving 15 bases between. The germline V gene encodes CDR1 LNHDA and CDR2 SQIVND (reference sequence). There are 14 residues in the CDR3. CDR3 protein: CASSAGLVRETQYF. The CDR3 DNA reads TGTGCCAGTAGTGCCGGACTTGTTCGGGAGACCCAGTACTTC. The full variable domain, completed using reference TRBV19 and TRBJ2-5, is DGGITQSPKYLFRKEGQNVTLSCEQNLNHDAMYWYRQDPGQGLRLIYYSQIVNDFQKGDIAEGYSVSREKKESFPLTVTSAQKNPTAFYLCASSAGLVRETQYFGPGTRLLVL.

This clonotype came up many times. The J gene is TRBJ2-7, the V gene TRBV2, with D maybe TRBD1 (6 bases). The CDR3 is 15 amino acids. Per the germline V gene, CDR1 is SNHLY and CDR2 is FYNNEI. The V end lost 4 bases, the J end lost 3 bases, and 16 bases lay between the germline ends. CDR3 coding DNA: TGTGCCAGCAGTGCGGACCTGGGACATTACTACGAGCAGTACTTC. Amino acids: CASSADLGHYYEQYF.

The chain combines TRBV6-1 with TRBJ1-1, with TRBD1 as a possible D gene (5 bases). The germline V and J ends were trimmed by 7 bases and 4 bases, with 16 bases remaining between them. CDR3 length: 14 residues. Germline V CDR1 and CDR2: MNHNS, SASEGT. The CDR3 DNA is TGTGCCAGCACTAGGGGAGGTGTGGGCACTGAAGCTTTCTTT. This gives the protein CASTRGGVGTEAFF.

CDR3 amino acids: CASSLGPAGALHF. The CDR3 DNA follows: TGTGCCAGCAGCTTAGGGCCAGCGGGAGCCCTCCACTTT. The rearrangement links TRBV11-2 to TRBJ1-6; no reliable D call. V dropped 1 base and J dropped 14 bases, with 12 bases sitting between them. There are 13 residues in the CDR3. The germline gives CDR1 SGHAT, CDR2 FQNNGV.

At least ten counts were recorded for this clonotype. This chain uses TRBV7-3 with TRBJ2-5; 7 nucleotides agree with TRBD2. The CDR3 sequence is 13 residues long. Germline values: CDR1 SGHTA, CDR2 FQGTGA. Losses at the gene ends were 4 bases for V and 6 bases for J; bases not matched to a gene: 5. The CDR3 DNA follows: TGTGCCAGCAGCTCTAGCGGAGAAAAGACCCAGTACTTC. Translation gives CASSSSGEKTQYF.

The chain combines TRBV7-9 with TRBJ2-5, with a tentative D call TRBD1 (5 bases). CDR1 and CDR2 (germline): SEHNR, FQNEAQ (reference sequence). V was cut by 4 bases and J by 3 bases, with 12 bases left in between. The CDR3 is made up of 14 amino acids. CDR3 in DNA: TGTGCCAGCAGCTCGTCACAGGTGAAAGAGACCCAGTACTTC. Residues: CASSSSQVKETQYF.

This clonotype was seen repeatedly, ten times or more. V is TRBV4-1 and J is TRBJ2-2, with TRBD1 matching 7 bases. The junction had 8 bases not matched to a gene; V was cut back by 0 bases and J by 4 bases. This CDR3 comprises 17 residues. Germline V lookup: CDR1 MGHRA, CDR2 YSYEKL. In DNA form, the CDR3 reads TGCGCCAGCAGCCAAGACGGGGTAGGGGGCGGCACCGGGGAGCTGTTTTTT. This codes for CASSQDGVGGGTGELFF.

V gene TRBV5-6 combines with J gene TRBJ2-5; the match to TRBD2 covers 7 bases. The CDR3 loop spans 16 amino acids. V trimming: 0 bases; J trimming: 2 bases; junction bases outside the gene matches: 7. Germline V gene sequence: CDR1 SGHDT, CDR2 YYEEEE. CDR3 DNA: TGTGCCAGCAGCTTGGTGCTAGCGGATTTACAAGAGACCCAGTACTTC. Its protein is CASSLVLADLQETQYF.

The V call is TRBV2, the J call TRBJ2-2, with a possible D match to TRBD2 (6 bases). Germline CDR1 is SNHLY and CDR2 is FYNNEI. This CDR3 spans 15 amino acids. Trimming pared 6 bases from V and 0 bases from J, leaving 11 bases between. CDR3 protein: CASSVSGSNTGELFF. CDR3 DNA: TGTGCCAGCAGCGTTAGCGGCTCGAACACCGGGGAGCTGTTTTTT. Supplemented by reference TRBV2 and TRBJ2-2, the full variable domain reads EPEVTQTPSHQVTQMGQEVILRCVPISNHLYFYWYRQILGQKVEFLVSFYNNEISEKSEIFDDQFSVERPDGSNFTLKIRSTKLEDSAMYFCASSVSGSNTGELFFGEGSRLTVL.

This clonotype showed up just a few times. The CDR3: CASSLSGQGGDTEAFF. DNA of the CDR3: TGTGCCAGCAGCTTATCGGGACAGGGAGGAGACACTGAAGCTTTCTTT. The gene calls are TRBV11-1 and TRBJ1-1; 9 bases map to TRBD1. V lost 2 bases, J lost 3 bases, and 7 bases stayed unmatched. CDR3 size: 16 residues. In germline, CDR1 is SGHAT, CDR2 FQDESV (reference sequence).